This T cell receptor beta chain emerged from a study of cytomegalovirus exposure and HLA in healthy donors. Primers: 60 Vbeta forward and 13 Jbeta reverse. The method was immunoSEQ multiplex PCR; TCRdb's version includes in-frame clones alone and lacks a portion of them. This sample yields about 190,000 clones, of which 77% are seen a single time; approximately 2% belongs to the top ten. This clone was seen once. The antigen is not known. Germline-derived CDR1 and CDR2 are LGHNA and YNFKEQ. Trimming took off 0 bases at V and 7 bases at J, with 12 bases between the two ends. This CDR3 region has 14 residues. Study outcomes and limitations: It was shown in a later analysis that HLA-associated TCR beta chains were more clonally expanded than other, equally common chains. The investigators catalogued 180 or so TCR beta chains as cytomegalovirus-associated.

The rearrangement uses TRBV4-2 and TRBJ1-2; D uncertain. The clonotype comes from a woman in her twenties or thirties in good health and CMV-seropositive. Sequenced sample: PBMCs. CDR3 loop: CASSQDRLNGGYTF. CDR3 nucleotide sequence: TGTGCCAGCAGCCAAGACCGACTCAACGGTGGCTACACCTTC.